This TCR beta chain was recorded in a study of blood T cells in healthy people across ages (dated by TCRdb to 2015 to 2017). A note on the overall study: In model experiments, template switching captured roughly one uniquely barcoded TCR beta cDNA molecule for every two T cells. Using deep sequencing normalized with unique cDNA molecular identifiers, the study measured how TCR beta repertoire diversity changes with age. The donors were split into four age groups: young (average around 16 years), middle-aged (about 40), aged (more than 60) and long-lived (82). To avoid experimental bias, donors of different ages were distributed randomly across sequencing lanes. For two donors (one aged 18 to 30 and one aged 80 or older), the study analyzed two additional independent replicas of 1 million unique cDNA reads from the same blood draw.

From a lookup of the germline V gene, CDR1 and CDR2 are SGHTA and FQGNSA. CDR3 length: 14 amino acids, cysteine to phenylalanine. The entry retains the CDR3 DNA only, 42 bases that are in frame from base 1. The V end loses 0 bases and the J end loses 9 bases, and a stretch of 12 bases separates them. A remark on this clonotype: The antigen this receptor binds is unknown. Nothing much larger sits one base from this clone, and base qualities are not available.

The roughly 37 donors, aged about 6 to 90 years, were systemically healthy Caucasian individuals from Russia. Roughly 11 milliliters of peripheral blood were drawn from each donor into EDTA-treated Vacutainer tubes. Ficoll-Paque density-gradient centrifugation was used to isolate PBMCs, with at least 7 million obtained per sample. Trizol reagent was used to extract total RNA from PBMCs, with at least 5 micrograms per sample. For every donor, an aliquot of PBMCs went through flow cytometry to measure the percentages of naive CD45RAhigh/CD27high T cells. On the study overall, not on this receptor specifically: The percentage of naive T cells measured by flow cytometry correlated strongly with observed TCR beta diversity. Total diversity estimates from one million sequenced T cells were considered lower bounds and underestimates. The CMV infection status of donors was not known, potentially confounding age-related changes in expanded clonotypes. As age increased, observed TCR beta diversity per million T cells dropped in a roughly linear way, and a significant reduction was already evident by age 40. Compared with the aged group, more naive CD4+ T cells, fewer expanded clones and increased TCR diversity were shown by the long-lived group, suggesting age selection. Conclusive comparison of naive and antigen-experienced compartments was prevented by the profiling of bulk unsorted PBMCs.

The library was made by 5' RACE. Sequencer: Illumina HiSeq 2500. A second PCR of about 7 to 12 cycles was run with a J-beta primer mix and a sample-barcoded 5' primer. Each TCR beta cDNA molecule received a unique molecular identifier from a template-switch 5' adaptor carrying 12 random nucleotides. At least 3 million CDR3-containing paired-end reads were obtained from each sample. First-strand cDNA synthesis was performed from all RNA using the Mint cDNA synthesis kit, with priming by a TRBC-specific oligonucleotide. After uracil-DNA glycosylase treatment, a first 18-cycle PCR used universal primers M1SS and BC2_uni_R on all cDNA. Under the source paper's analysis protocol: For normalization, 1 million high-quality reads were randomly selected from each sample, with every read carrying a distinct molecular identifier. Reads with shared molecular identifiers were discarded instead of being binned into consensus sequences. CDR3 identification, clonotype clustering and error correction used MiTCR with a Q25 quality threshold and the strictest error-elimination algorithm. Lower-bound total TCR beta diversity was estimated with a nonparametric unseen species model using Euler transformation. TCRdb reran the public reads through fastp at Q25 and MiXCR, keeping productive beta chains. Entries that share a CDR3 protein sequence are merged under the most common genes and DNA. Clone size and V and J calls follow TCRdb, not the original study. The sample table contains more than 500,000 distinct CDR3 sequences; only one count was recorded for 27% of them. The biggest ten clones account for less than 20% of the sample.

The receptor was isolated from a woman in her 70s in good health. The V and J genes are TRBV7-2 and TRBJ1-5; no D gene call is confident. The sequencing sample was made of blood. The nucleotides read TGTGCCAGCAGCTTAGCAGAGACCTCCGCGCCCCAGCATTTT. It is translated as CASSLAETSAPQHF.